The 14 T cell receptor beta chains presented below share a single source sample, sequenced in a study of T cells in Graves' hyperthyroidism and ophthalmopathy. The TCR beta CDR3 regions underwent amplification using RNA transcripts as the source. TCR CDR3 underwent first-round RT-PCR with the HTBI primer set. TCRdb reanalysed the multiplex PCR reads using MiXCR and keeps one entry per CDR3 protein. The sample includes 150,000 to 200,000 distinct CDR3 sequences, around 8.9% of them seen just once. Sequencing used blood. The receptor source for this set is a woman between 18 and 29 years old with Graves' hyperthyroidism that later progressed to Graves' ophthalmopathy.

This chain connects TRBV11-3 to TRBJ2-5; D is possibly TRBD1 or TRBD2 (5 bases each). Deletions cut 5 bases from V and 1 base from J, with 14 bases between. Germline CDR1 SGHNT, CDR2 YENEEA. This CDR3 is built from 15 residues. The CDR3: CASSIHSGAQETQYF. The CDR3 DNA reads TGTGCCAGCAGCATACACTCCGGGGCCCAAGAGACCCAGTACTTC.

This clonotype was counted many times. The DNA of the CDR3 is TGCAGTGCTAGTTTAACTAGCGGGGGTGACGCAGATACGCAGTATTTT. It codes for CSASLTSGGDADTQYF. This chain connects TRBV20-1 to TRBJ2-3, with 11 bases aligning to TRBD2. Germline CDR1 DFQATT, CDR2 SNEGSKA (reference sequence). V trimming: 3 bases; J trimming: 4 bases; junction bases outside the gene matches: 9. This CDR3 has 16 residues.

This clonotype was seen repeatedly, ten times or more. The J gene is TRBJ2-5, the V gene TRBV3-1, with D unresolved. Germline values: CDR1 LGHDT, CDR2 YNNKEL (reference sequence). The CDR3 runs to 16 residues. V dropped 4 bases and J dropped 2 bases, with 17 bases sitting between them. The CDR3 region has the DNA TGTGCCAGCAGCCCGACCCCCTCGCTCTATCAAGAGACCCAGTACTTC. Protein sequence: CASSPTPSLYQETQYF.

This clonotype was picked up many times. The chain is built from TRBV6-1 and TRBJ1-2; D gene uncertain. The CDR3 covers 13 residues. Germline lookup yields CDR1 MNHNS and CDR2 SASEGT. V was trimmed by 6 bases and J by 4 bases, leaving 12 bases between them. CDR3 sequence: CASRPGNGYGYTF. The DNA of the CDR3 is TGTGCCAGCAGGCCCGGCAATGGCTATGGCTACACCTTC.

This clonotype was found many times. The J gene is TRBJ1-6, the V gene TRBV20-1, with D tentatively TRBD1 (5 bases). The CDR3 loop spans 11 amino acids. Trimming removed 4 bases from V and 9 bases from J, with 7 bases in between. Germline V gene sequence: CDR1 DFQATT, CDR2 SNEGSKA (reference sequence). This chain's CDR3 is CSAKRGSPLHF. The CDR3 DNA sequence: TGCAGTGCTAAGAGGGGTTCACCCCTCCACTTT.

This clonotype came up a few times. The junction shows a germline mismatch at one end, possibly a read error. The chain combines TRBV20-1 with TRBJ2-1, with 13 bases identical to TRBD2. This CDR3 is built from 14 residues. Germline CDR1 DFQATT, CDR2 SNEGSKA (reference sequence). CDR3 nucleotide sequence: TGCAGTGCTTGGGGACTAGCGGGAAGGGATGAGCGGTTCTTC. As protein: CSAWGLAGRDERFF.

This clonotype was counted many times. This chain's CDR3 is CASSITGENQPQHF. The CDR3 DNA reads TGTGCCAGCAGCATTACAGGGGAGAATCAGCCCCAGCATTTT. This sequence joins TRBV7-8 and TRBJ1-5; TRBD1 matches 7 bases. V shed 5 bases and J 4 bases; nucleotides not matched to a gene: 5. CDR1 and CDR2 (germline): SGHVS, FQNEAQ. This CDR3 is 14 amino acids long.

This clonotype was counted at least ten times. The chain has TRBV28 and TRBJ1-5, with a weak D call TRBD1 (5 bases). Germline V CDR1 and CDR2: MDHEN, SYDVKM. V was clipped by 3 bases and J by 4 bases, with 10 bases between them. This CDR3 has 14 residues. CDR3 in amino acids: CASSFQSGNQPQHF. The CDR3 DNA reads as TGTGCCAGCAGTTTCCAATCAGGGAATCAGCCCCAGCATTTT. Based on the CDR3 plus reference TRBV28 and TRBJ1-5, the full variable domain is DVKVTQSSRYLVKRTGEKVFLECVQDMDHENMFWYRQDPGLGLRLIYFSYDVKMKEKGDIPEGYSVSREKKERFSLILESASTNQTSMYLCASSFQSGNQPQHFGDGTRLSIL.

The J gene is TRBJ2-2, the V gene TRBV4-2, with D possibly TRBD1 on 6 matching bases. V lost 3 bases and J lost 4, with 12 bases in between. CDR3 length: 15 residues. Looked up from germline, CDR1 is LGHNA and CDR2 is YNFKEQ. The CDR3 DNA follows: TGTGCCAGCAGCCAGGCGGACAGAGCCACCGGGGAGCTGTTTTTT. Protein sequence: CASSQADRATGELFF.

This clonotype came up once. The V and J genes are TRBV2 and TRBJ1-2; possibly TRBD1 for D (5 bases). This CDR3 comprises 12 residues. The V gene's germline CDR1 is SNHLY and CDR2 FYNNEI. V was pared by 7 bases and J by 7 bases, with 13 bases between. CDR3 coding DNA: TGTGCCAGCACCGAGGGGCAGGGTGGCTACACCTTC. It specifies CASTEGQGGYTF.

The J gene is TRBJ1-5, the V gene TRBV30; 8 bases line up with TRBD1. The CDR3 sequence is 17 residues long. Germline V lookup: CDR1 GTSNPN, CDR2 SVGIG (reference sequence). V trimming: 5 bases; J trimming: 1 base; junction bases outside the gene matches: 13. CDR3 sequence reads: CAWERTGGYISNQPQHF. CDR3 coding DNA: TGTGCCTGGGAACGAACAGGGGGATACATAAGCAATCAGCCCCAGCATTTT.

In this sample, this clonotype turned up many times. The gene calls are TRBV12-3 or TRBV12-4 and TRBJ2-1; D may be TRBD2 (6 bases). This CDR3 comprises 16 residues. V lost 1 base and J lost 0, with 10 bases in between. In DNA form, the CDR3 reads TGTGCCAGCAGTTTAGTGGGCGGGATCTCCTACAATGAGCAGTTCTTC. Protein: CASSLVGGISYNEQFF.

This clonotype occurred many times. This rearrangement joins TRBV19 to TRBJ1-1; a possible D gene is TRBD1 (5 bases). There are 13 residues in the CDR3. V was pared by 3 bases and J by 7 bases, with 12 bases between. Germline V gives CDR1 LNHDA, CDR2 SQIVND (reference sequence). The CDR3 DNA is TGTGCCAGTAGTATTTTCGGGGGGAATGAAGCTTTCTTT. Protein product: CASSIFGGNEAFF. Supplemented by reference TRBV19 and TRBJ1-1, the full variable domain reads DGGITQSPKYLFRKEGQNVTLSCEQNLNHDAMYWYRQDPGQGLRLIYYSQIVNDFQKGDIAEGYSVSREKKESFPLTVTSAQKNPTAFYLCASSIFGGNEAFFGQGTRLTVV.

This clonotype came up many times. CDR3: CSVLTVNVLTF. The CDR3 nucleotides are TGCAGCGTTTTAACAGTTAACGTCCTGACTTTC. This rearrangement joins TRBV29-1 to TRBJ2-6; D is uncertain. Trimming removed 5 bases from V and 10 bases from J, with 9 bases in between. The CDR3 extends over 11 amino acids. The germline V gene encodes CDR1 SQVTM and CDR2 ANQGSEA.